The 28 T cell receptor beta chains presented below share a single source sample, sequenced in a study of T cell repertoires in aging, cancer and after chemotherapy (dated by TCRdb to between 2017 and 2020). Instead of sorted cells or RNA, genomic DNA extracted from peripheral blood served as the source for amplifying TCR beta rearrangements. The sequencer listed for this sample is Illumina MiSeq. Rearranged TRB sequences spanning V, D and J segments were amplified by multiplex touch-down PCR using a mixed TRB-A/B primer pool. TCRdb reanalyzed the raw reads on its own, using fastp at Q25 for trimming and MiXCR for clone calling, and kept in-frame beta chains. Each CDR3 protein gets just one entry, which takes the most common genes and DNA from the rows behind it. The sample records 1,300 to 1,500 distinct CDR3 sequences, about a third of which are singletons. The ten largest make up 11% of the sample.

Sequenced input: blood. These TCRs come from a human donor with a solid tumor.

This chain's CDR3 is CASKPGQGAPIQSLHF. The CDR3 region has the DNA TGCGCCAGCAAGCCCGGACAGGGGGCTCCGATTCAGTCCCTCCACTTT. The chain recombines TRBV5-1 with TRBJ1-6; TRBD1 agrees at 11 bases. Unmatched junction bases numbered 16, after V lost 6 bases and J lost 14 bases. The CDR3 loop spans 16 amino acids. CDR1 is SGHRS and CDR2 is YFSETQ in the germline V gene.

The J gene is TRBJ2-3, the V gene TRBV5-1; 11 bases line up with TRBD2. V shed 4 bases and J 6 bases; nucleotides not matched to a gene: 10. The CDR3 covers 16 residues. CDR1 is SGHRS, CDR2 YFSETQ, per germline. For the CDR3, the DNA is TGCGCCAGCAGCCCGCCATCTAGCGGGGGGTTGGATACGCAGTATTTT. Its translation is CASSPPSSGGLDTQYF.

The rearrangement uses TRBV29-1 and TRBJ2-1, with a weak D call TRBD2 (5 bases). Germline V gene sequence: CDR1 SQVTM, CDR2 ANQGSEA. The CDR3 contains 14 residues. Trimming removed 4 bases from V and 6 bases from J, with 16 bases in between. For the CDR3, the DNA is TGCAGCGTTGTGGCCGGGGAGAGCTTCAATGAGCAGTTCTTC. Its translation: CSVVAGESFNEQFF.

This clonotype has a handful of counts. J is TRBJ1-2 and V is TRBV6-5, with 7 bases aligning to TRBD1. The CDR3 is 15 amino acids. V trimming: 5 bases; J trimming: 4 bases; junction bases outside the gene matches: 10. Germline V CDR1 and CDR2: MNHEY, SVGAGI. Here the CDR3 DNA reads TGTGCCAGCAGTACCCGAACCGGGACAGCCTATGGCTACACCTTC. Amino acid sequence: CASSTRTGTAYGYTF.

The genes are TRBV10-3 and TRBJ2-3, with 9 bases identical to TRBD2. Looked up from germline, CDR1 is ENHRY and CDR2 is SYGVKD. CDR3 size: 15 residues. The J segment lost 0 bases and the V segment lost 4 bases, leaving 2 bases of the junction unmatched. DNA of the CDR3: TGTGCCATCAGTGCTAGCGGGATAAGCACAGATACGCAGTATTTT. Encoded protein: CAISASGISTDTQYF.

This clonotype is deemed large (0.1 to 1%). The chain links TRBV7-6 to TRBJ2-1; a possible D gene is TRBD1 (5 bases). CDR1 is SGHVS and CDR2 is FNYEAQ in the germline V gene. The CDR3 covers 15 residues. With 5 bases removed from V and 2 bases from J, the gap between germline ends came to 13 bases. The CDR3 DNA follows: TGTGCCAGCAGCAGACAGTCAGGGACCTACAATGAGCAGTTCTTC. It specifies CASSRQSGTYNEQFF.

The chain couples TRBV27 to TRBJ1-2; no definite D call. The CDR3 contains 15 residues. The V and J ends lost 2 bases and 0 bases respectively, with 10 bases between them. Germline V gene data show CDR1 as MNHEY and CDR2 as SMNVEV (reference sequence). The CDR3 DNA is TGTGCCAGCAGTTTAGTGGGTTCCCCTAACTATGGCTACACCTTC. It yields the protein CASSLVGSPNYGYTF.

The chain couples TRBV6-1 to TRBJ1-3, with D possibly TRBD1 on 6 matching bases. The CDR3 sequence is 14 residues long. The germline CDR1 and CDR2 sequences are MNHNS and SASEGT. V was shortened by 8 bases and J by 0 bases, with 11 bases between the two germline ends. In nucleotides, the CDR3 is TGTGCCAGCGGTGGAGGGGGCTCTGGAAACACCATATATTTT. Amino acids: CASGGGGSGNTIYF.

The V and J genes are TRBV19 and TRBJ1-4, with D hard to call. The length of the CDR3 is 13 residues. CDR1 is LNHDA, CDR2 SQIVND, per germline (reference sequence). V was pared by 0 bases and J by 12 bases, with 11 bases between. In nucleotides, the CDR3 is TGTGCCAGTAGTATAGATGCTTATGGGCAACTGTTTTTT. This gives the protein CASSIDAYGQLFF.

CDR3 sequence: CASSSTSGAYNEQFF. The CDR3 coding sequence is TGTGCCAGCAGTTCGACTAGCGGGGCCTACAATGAGCAGTTCTTC. This chain links TRBV7-9 with TRBJ2-1, with 11 bases aligning to TRBD2. CDR1 and CDR2 (germline): SEHNR, FQNEAQ (reference sequence). Trimming took 6 bases from V and 2 from J; bases not matched to a gene: 3. The CDR3 is made up of 15 amino acids.

The rearrangement uses TRBV6-2 or TRBV6-3 and TRBJ1-2, with unresolved D. The germline gives CDR1 MNHEY, CDR2 SVGEGT. V lost 7 bases, J lost 6 bases, and 9 bases lay in between. CDR3 length equals 11 residues. CDR3 nucleotide sequence: TGTGCCAGCAAATCCAACAATGGCTACACCTTC. Residues: CASKSNNGYTF.

This clonotype appeared a few times. The chain couples TRBV6-5 to TRBJ2-7; D perhaps matches TRBD1 (6 bases). Germline lookup yields CDR1 MNHEY and CDR2 SVGAGI. Trimming stripped 5 bases from V and 5 bases from J, with 16 bases between. This CDR3 region has 14 residues. The CDR3 nucleotides read TGTGCCAGCAGTCGACGGAACAGGGTACACGAGCAGTACTTC. It yields the protein CASSRRNRVHEQYF.

This rearrangement joins TRBV6-6 to TRBJ2-7, with D tentatively TRBD1 (5 bases). V lost 2 bases to trimming and J lost 1 base, with 12 bases between them. Germline lookup yields CDR1 MNHNY and CDR2 SVGAGI (reference sequence). The CDR3 length is 15 residues. CDR3 sequence reads: CASSYIWGQSYEQYF. The CDR3 DNA reads as TGTGCCAGCAGTTACATCTGGGGCCAATCCTACGAGCAGTACTTC.

The chain couples TRBV6-1 to TRBJ2-3, with a weak D call TRBD2 (6 bases). The germline V and J ends were trimmed by 1 base and 0 bases, with 8 bases remaining between them. Germline CDR1 and CDR2: MNHNS and SASEGT. The length of the CDR3 is 15 residues. The CDR3 loop is CASSEVAGSTDTQYF. CDR3 coding DNA: TGTGCCAGCAGTGAAGTTGCGGGGAGCACAGATACGCAGTATTTT.

This clonotype is labeled large. This chain connects TRBV20-1 to TRBJ2-7; 7 nucleotides agree with TRBD2. CDR1 is DFQATT, CDR2 SNEGSKA, per germline (reference sequence). Unmatched junction bases numbered 9, after V lost 5 bases and J lost 2 bases. The CDR3 length is 14 residues. CDR3 residues: CSAEGGGGPYEQYF. The CDR3 DNA reads TGCAGTGCTGAGGGCGGGGGAGGACCCTACGAGCAGTACTTC.

V gene TRBV5-1 combines with J gene TRBJ2-7; D gene ambiguous. Trimming took off 4 bases at V and 2 bases at J, with 4 bases between the two ends. Germline assignment: CDR1 SGHRS and CDR2 YFSETQ. This CDR3 contains 11 residues. Here the CDR3 reads CASSDAYEQYF. The CDR3 region has the DNA TGCGCCAGCAGCGATGCCTACGAGCAGTACTTC.

This clonotype was seen a handful of times. The chain employs TRBV20-1 and TRBJ2-2; D is perhaps TRBD2 (5 bases). The germline V and J ends were trimmed by 2 bases and 4 bases, with 5 bases remaining between them. Germline lookup yields CDR1 DFQATT and CDR2 SNEGSKA (reference sequence). The CDR3 consists of 12 residues. In DNA form, the CDR3 reads TGCAGTGCTAGAAGCGGCACCGGGGAGCTGTTTTTT. Translated, it gives CSARSGTGELFF.

Only one count was recorded for this clonotype. V is TRBV7-6 and J is TRBJ2-7, with D perhaps matching TRBD2 (5 bases). The CDR3 has 16 amino acids. Trimming cost V 1 base and J 6 bases, with 19 bases left between them. CDR1 and CDR2 from the germline V gene are SGHVS and FNYEAQ. The CDR3 here is CASSLGLGSGIGEQYF. CDR3 bases: TGTGCCAGCAGCTTAGGGTTGGGATCGGGGATTGGCGAGCAGTACTTC.

The J gene is TRBJ2-7, the V gene TRBV7-2, with TRBD2 identical over 7 bases. V was pared by 5 bases and J by 2 bases, with 3 bases of the junction left unmatched. Germline assignment: CDR1 SGHTA and CDR2 FQGNSA. The CDR3 has 13 residues. CDR3 residues: CASSRAGAYEQYF. The DNA of the CDR3 is TGTGCCAGCAGCCGGGCGGGGGCCTACGAGCAGTACTTC.

The chain has TRBV27 and TRBJ1-1, with D unresolved. Looked up from germline, CDR1 is MNHEY and CDR2 is SMNVEV (reference sequence). The CDR3 contains 13 residues. V lost 6 bases and J 0 bases, leaving 8 bases between the germline ends. The CDR3: CASSVLLNTEAFF. CDR3 coding DNA: TGTGCCAGCAGCGTACTTCTGAACACTGAAGCTTTCTTT.

This sequence joins TRBV7-2 and TRBJ2-3; 11 bases match TRBD2. From germline, CDR1 is SGHTA and CDR2 FQGNSA. The V gene end was trimmed by 3 bases and the J gene end by 0 bases; junction bases not matched to a gene: 14. CDR3 length equals 20 residues. This chain's CDR3 is CASSFPGLAGPPPSTDTQYF. For the CDR3, the DNA is TGTGCCAGCAGCTTCCCCGGACTAGCGGGCCCCCCGCCTAGCACAGATACGCAGTATTTT.

The chain uses TRBV28 and TRBJ1-2; possibly TRBD1 for D (5 bases). CDR3 length: 13 residues. CDR1 is MDHEN, CDR2 SYDVKM, per germline. Between the trimmed V and J ends, which lost 3 bases and 2 bases, there was a span of 7 bases. The CDR3 loop is CASSFDSNYGYTF. The CDR3 DNA follows: TGTGCCAGCAGTTTTGACAGCAACTATGGCTACACCTTC.

Here the CDR3 DNA reads TGTGCCAGTAGTCCGATCGATCGGGGGAGCAATCAGCCCCAGCATTTT. This encodes CASSPIDRGSNQPQHF. The V and J genes are TRBV19 and TRBJ1-5; TRBD1 might be the D (5 bases). This CDR3 has 16 amino acids. CDR1 is LNHDA, CDR2 SQIVND, per germline (reference sequence). V gave up 5 bases and J gave up 1 base, with 15 bases separating them.

Only a few counts were recorded for this clonotype. The chain links TRBV12-3 or TRBV12-4 to TRBJ2-7; no clear D. V was clipped by 6 bases and J by 3 bases, with 12 bases between them. CDR3 length equals 13 residues. The CDR3 loop reads CASSPRRYYEQYF. CDR3 sequence (DNA): TGTGCCAGCAGCCCCCGCCGCTACTACGAGCAGTACTTC.

This chain links TRBV27 with TRBJ1-2, with 8 bases identical to TRBD1. The V and J ends lost 5 bases and 4 bases, in that order; junction bases with no gene match: 6. This CDR3 spans 14 amino acids. Germline loops: CDR1 MNHEY, CDR2 SMNVEV (reference sequence). CDR3 region: CASSPQDRVYGYTF. The CDR3 DNA reads as TGTGCCAGCAGTCCGCAGGACAGGGTCTATGGCTACACCTTC.

This clonotype was seen more than once but under ten times. This rearrangement joins TRBV20-1 to TRBJ2-4; 13 nucleotides match TRBD2. With 6 bases clipped from V and 6 bases from J, the junction kept 20 bases outside the gene matches. The CDR3 extends over 19 amino acids. The germline V gene encodes CDR1 DFQATT and CDR2 SNEGSKA (reference sequence). The CDR3, as DNA: TGCAGTGCCCTAGGACTAGCGGGGGCCGTGGGGTATGGAGTAAACATTCAGTACTTC. Translating gives CSALGLAGAVGYGVNIQYF.

The CDR3: CATRQGNEQFF. CDR3 nucleotides: TGTGCCACGCGACAGGGCAATGAGCAGTTCTTC. The genes are TRBV24-1 and TRBJ2-1; 7 bases align to TRBD1. This CDR3 is built from 11 residues. The ends lost 10 bases at V and 6 bases at J; junction bases unmatched: 2. The germline V gene encodes CDR1 KGHDR and CDR2 SFDVKD.

This chain connects TRBV25-1 to TRBJ2-3; D is undetermined. Trimming removed 6 bases from V and 5 bases from J, with 6 bases in between. The CDR3 is 11 residues long. The germline V gene has CDR1 MGHDK and CDR2 SYGVNS. CDR3 sequence: CASRNVDTQYF. In nucleotides, the CDR3 is TGTGCCAGCAGGAACGTAGATACGCAGTATTTT.